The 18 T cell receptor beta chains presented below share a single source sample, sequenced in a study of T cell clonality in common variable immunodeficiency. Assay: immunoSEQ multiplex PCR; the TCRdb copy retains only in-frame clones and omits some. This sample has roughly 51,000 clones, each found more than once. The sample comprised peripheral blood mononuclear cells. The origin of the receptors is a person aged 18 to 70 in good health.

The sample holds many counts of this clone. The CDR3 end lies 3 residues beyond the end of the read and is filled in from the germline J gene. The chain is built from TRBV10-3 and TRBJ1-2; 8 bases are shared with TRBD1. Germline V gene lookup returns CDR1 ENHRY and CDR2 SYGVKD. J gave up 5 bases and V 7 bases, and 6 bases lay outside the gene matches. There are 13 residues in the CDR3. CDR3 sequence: CAITQGANYGYTF. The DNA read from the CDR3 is TGTGCCATCACGCAGGGGGCGAATTATGGC.

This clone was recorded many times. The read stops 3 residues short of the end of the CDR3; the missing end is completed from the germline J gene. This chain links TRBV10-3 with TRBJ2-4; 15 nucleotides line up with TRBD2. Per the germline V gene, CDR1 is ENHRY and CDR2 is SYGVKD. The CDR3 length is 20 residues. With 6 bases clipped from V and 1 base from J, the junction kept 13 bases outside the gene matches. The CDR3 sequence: CAISASPGLAGGGAKNIQYF. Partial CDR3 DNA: TGTGCCATCAGCGCATCCCCGGGACTAGCGGGAGGCGGTGCCAAAAACATT.

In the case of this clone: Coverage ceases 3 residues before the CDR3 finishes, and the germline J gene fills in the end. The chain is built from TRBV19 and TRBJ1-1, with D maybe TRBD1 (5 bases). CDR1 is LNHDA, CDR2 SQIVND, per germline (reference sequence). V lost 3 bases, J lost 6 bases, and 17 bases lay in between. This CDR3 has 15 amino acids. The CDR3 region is CASSISREKIPEAFF. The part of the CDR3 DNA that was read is TGTGCCAGTAGTATTTCCAGGGAGAAAATCCCTGAA.

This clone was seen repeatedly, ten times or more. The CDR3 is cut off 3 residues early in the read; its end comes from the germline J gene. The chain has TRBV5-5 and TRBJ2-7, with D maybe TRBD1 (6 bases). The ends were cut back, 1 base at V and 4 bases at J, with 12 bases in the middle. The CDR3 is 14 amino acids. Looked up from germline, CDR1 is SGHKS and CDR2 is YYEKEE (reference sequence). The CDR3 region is CASSLSVGGYEQYF. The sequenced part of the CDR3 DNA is TGTGCCAGCAGCTTGTCTGTAGGGGGTTACGAG.

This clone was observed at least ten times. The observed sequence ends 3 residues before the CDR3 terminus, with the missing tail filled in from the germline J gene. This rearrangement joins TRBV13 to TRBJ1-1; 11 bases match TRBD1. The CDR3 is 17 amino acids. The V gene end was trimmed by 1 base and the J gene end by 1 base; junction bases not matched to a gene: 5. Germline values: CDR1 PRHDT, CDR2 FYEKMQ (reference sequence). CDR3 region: CASSLDGTGGWNTEAFF. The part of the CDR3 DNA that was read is TGTGCCAGCAGCTTAGATGGGACAGGGGGTTGGAACACTGAA.

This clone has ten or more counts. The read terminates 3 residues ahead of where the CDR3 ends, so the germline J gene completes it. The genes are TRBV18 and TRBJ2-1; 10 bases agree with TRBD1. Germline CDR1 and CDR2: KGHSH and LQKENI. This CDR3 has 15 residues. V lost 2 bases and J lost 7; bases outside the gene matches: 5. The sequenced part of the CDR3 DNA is TGTGCCAGCTCACCAATGACAGGGGGCTGGAATGAG. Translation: CASSPMTGGWNE. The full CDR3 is CASSPMTGGWNEQFF.

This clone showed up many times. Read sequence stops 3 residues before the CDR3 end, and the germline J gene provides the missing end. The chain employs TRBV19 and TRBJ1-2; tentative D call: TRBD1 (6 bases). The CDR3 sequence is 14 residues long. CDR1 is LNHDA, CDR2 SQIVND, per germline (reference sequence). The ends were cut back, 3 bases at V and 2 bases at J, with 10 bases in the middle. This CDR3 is CASSMGQGNYGYTF. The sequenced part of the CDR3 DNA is TGTGCCAGTAGTATGGGGCAGGGGAACTATGGC.

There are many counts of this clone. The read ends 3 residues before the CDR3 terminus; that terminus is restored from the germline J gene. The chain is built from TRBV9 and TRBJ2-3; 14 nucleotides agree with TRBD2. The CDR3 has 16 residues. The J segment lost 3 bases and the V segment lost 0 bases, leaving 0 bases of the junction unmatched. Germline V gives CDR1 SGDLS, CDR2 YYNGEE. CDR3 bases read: TGTGCCAGCAGCGTAGGGACTAGCGGGAGGACAGATACG. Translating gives CASSVGTSGRTDT. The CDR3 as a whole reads CASSVGTSGRTDTQYF.

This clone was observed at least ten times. This CDR3 is CASSLVRGYEQYF. The sequenced part of the CDR3 DNA is TGTGCCAGCAGCTTAGTTAGGGGTTACGAG. The V and J genes are TRBV7-8 and TRBJ2-7, with a weak D call TRBD1 (5 bases). The DNA ends 3 residues before the CDR3 does, and the rest of the CDR3 is filled in from the germline J gene. Trimming left V 1 base short and J 4 bases short, with 8 bases between. Germline CDR1 is SGHVS and CDR2 is FQNEAQ. The CDR3 loop spans 13 amino acids.

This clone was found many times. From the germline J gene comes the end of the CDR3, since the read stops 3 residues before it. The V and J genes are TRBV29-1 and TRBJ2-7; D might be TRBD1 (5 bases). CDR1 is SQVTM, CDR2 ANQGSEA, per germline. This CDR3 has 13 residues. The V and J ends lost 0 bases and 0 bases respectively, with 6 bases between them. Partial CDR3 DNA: TGCAGCGTTGAAGACAGGGTCTCCTACGAG. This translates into CSVEDRVSYE. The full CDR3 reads CSVEDRVSYEQYF.

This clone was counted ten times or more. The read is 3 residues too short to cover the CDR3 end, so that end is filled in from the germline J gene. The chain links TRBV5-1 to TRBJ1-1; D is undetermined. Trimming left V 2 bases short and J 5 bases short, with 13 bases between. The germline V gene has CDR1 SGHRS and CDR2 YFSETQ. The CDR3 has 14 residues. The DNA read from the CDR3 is TGCGCCAGCAGCTTTGTTCCGTTGACTACTGAA. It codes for CASSFVPLTTE. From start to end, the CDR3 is CASSFVPLTTEAFF.

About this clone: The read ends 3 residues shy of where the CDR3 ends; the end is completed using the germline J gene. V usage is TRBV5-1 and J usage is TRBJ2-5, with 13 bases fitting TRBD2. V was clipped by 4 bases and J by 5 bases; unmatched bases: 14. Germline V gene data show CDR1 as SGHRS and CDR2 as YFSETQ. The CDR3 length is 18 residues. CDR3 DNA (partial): TGCGCCAGCAGCGTACCGACCGGACTAGCGGGAGTGGAGGAGACC. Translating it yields CASSVPTGLAGVEET. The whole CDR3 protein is CASSVPTGLAGVEETQYF.

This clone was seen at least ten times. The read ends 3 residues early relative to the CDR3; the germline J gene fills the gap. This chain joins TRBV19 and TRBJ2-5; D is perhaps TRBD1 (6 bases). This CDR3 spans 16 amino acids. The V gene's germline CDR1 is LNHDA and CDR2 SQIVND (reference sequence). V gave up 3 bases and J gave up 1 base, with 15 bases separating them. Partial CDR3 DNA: TGTGCCAGTAGTATCAGTTCAGGGGAGACCCAAGAGACC. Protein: CASSISSGETQET. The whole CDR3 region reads CASSISSGETQETQYF.

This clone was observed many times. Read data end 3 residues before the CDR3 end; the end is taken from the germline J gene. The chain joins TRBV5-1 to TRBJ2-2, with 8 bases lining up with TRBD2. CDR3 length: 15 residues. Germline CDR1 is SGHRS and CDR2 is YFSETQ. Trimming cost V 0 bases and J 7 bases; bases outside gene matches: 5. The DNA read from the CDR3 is TGCGCCAGCAGCTTGGCCTCTAGCGGGCGCGGGGAG. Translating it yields CASSLASSGRGE. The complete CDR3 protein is CASSLASSGRGELFF. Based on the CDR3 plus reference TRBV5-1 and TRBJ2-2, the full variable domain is KAGVTQTPRYLIKTRGQQVTLSCSPISGHRSVSWYQQTPGQGLQFLFEYFSETQRNKGNFPGRFSGRQFSNSRSEMNVSTLELGDSALYLCASSLASSGRGELFFGEGSRLTVL.

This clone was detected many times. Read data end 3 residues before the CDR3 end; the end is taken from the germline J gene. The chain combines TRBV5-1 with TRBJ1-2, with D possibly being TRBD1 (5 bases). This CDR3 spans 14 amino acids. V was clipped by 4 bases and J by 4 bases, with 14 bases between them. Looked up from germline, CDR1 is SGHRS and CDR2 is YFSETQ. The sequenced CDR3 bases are TGCGCCAGCAGCCCAAACCCAGACAGCTATGGC. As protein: CASSPNPDSYG. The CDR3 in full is CASSPNPDSYGYTF.

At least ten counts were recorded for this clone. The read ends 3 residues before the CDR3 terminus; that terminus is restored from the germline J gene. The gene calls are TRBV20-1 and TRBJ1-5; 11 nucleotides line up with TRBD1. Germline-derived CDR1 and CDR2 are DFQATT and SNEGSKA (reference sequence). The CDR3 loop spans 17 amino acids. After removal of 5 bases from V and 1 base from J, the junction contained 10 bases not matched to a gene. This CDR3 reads CSAGTGGGPRSNQPQHF. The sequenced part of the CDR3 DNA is TGCAGTGCTGGGACAGGGGGTGGTCCGAGGAGCAATCAGCCC.

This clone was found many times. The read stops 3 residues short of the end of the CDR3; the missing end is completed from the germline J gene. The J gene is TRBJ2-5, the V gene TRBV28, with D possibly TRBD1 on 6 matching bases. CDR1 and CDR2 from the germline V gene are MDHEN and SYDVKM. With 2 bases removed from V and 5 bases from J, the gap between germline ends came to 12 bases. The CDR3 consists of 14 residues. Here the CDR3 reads CASSLIGQGETQYF. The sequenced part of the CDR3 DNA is TGTGCCAGCAGTTTAATTGGCCAGGGGGAGACC.

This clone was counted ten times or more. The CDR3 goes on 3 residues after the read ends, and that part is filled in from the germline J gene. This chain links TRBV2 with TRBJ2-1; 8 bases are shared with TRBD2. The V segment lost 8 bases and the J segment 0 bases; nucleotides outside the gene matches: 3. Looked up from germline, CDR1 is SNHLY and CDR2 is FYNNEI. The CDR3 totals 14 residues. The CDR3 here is CASVGTSSYNEQFF. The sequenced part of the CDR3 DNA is TGTGCCAGCGTGGGGACTAGCTCCTACAATGAG.